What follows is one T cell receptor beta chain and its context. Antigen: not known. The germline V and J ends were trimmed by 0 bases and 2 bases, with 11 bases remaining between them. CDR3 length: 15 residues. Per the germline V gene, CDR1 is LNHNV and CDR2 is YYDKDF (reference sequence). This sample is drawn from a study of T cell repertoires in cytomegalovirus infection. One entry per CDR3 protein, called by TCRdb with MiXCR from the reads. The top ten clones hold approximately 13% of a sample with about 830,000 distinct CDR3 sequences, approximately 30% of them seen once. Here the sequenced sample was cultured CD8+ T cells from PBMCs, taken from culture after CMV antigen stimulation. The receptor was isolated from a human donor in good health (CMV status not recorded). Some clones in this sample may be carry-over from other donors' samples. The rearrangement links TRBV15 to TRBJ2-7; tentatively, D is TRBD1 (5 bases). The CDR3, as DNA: TGTGCCACCAGCAGAGACCTACAGGCAACCTACGAGCAGTACTTC. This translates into CATSRDLQATYEQYF.